This T cell receptor beta chain appears in the sequencing data of a study of cytomegalovirus exposure and HLA in healthy donors. This PCR relied on a set of 60 Vbeta primers and 13 Jbeta primers. Profiling relied on immunoSEQ multiplex PCR, and the TCRdb table lists in-frame clones only, not all of them. Of some 95,000 clones in the sample, 80% are singletons; the top ten hold approximately 7.9%. After removal of 7 bases from V and 5 bases from J, the junction contained 11 bases not matched to a gene. This CDR3 region has 15 residues. CDR1 is SNHLY, CDR2 FYNNEI, per germline. Sequencing used PBMCs. This chain links TRBV2 with TRBJ2-7; TRBD1 agrees at 10 bases. The clonotype was recovered from a man aged 25-45 years in good health and CMV-seronegative. CDR3 region: CASKLSGTGVHEQYF. Here the CDR3 DNA reads TGTGCCAGCAAACTTTCCGGGACAGGGGTTCACGAGCAGTACTTC.